This T cell receptor beta chain stems from a study of beta chain features in type 1 diabetes. Study context: Taken together, all samples contributed some 98 million examined sorted cells.

Study findings and constraints: Researchers reported that naive, central memory and Treg TCRB repertoires appeared more similar in patients than in healthy donors. Among type 1 diabetes patients, VDJ junctions had fewer insertions and more deletions. There was a possibility that cDNA sequencing over-represented cells with high TCR expression. Shortening of TCRB CDR3s, moderate but significant, appeared in all four CD4+ subsets of Type 1 diabetes patients.

Only a few counts were recorded for this clone. No antigen is known for it. V lost 4 bases and J lost 8; bases outside the gene matches: 10. Germline CDR1 SGHDN, CDR2 FVKESK. The CDR3 length is 15 residues. The entirety of the isolated RNA underwent reverse transcription, so expressed TCRB transcripts were sequenced. TCRdb keeps only in-frame clones here, not all; method: immunoSEQ multiplex PCR. The sample yields about 230,000 clones, more than 15% seen once. The clonotype was recovered from a man under 40 with type 1 diabetes. Material: naive CD4+ T cells from blood. This chain uses TRBV14 with TRBJ2-5, with 10 bases aligning to TRBD1. In nucleotides, the CDR3 is TGTGCCAGCAGCCTATCCGGGACAGGGGTAGGAACCCAGTACTTC. It encodes CASSLSGTGVGTQYF.